This note documents a single T cell receptor beta chain sequence. The target of this receptor is not known. No clone much larger than this one lies a single base away; base qualities are absent. TCRbeta CDR3 regions were amplified from genomic DNA using the immunoSEQ Assay, a bias-controlled multiplex PCR. In the original analysis: The number of nucleated cells in each sample was estimated from the amplification of reference gene primers within the assay. To quantify the absolute abundance of each unique TCRbeta CDR3 rearrangement, sequence reads were collapsed and filtered. For each sample, productive Simpson clonality was calculated as the square root of Simpson's diversity index across productive rearrangements. TCRdb took over this immuneACCESS table, retaining in-frame rearrangements with V and J assigned. Such tables are incomplete; in checked studies, under half of the missing clones stem from an unresolved V gene, and the remainder is unexplained. Clone size and V and J calls were adopted from that table, with D and trimming inferred from the DNA. This sample lists about 170,000 clones; roughly 90% were detected once. The ten top clones hold 1.6% of the sample.

Counted from cysteine to phenylalanine, this CDR3 has 16 amino acids. The sequence is cut down to CDR3 DNA, 48 bases in frame from base 1. The germline V gene (reference sequence) supplies CDR1 LGHDT and CDR2 YNNKEL. V is pruned by 5 bases and J by 4 bases, leaving 7 bases of the junction without a gene match. This entry comes from a study of blood T cell repertoires in COVID-19 (dated by TCRdb to the early 2020s). Background on the whole study: Samples covering the acute and convalescent phases of COVID-19 were provided by collaborators in the United States, Italy and Spain. The prospective study material was composed of cDNA or gDNA derived from T cells, B-cell-depleted T cells, or PBMCs. Subjects who had been exposed to COVID-19, were actively infected with it, or had recovered from it provided the deeply sampled blood TCRbeta repertoires that made up the dataset. The repertoires were made available in a free public database intended to serve as a resource for research on the immune response to SARS-CoV-2. The samples were drawn from two sources: the first 160 participants of the ongoing ImmuneRACE study, and 950 to 1,500 subjects contributed by 6 global collaborators. A de-identified subject ID, COVID-19 status, age in years and sex were almost always included in the sample metadata. Where HLA class I and class II types were available, the types were taken from metadata supplied by the sample provider, not from assay-based typing.

Collaborating institutions collected whole blood in K2EDTA tubes following their own protocols. Collaborator samples were shipped for TCRbeta analysis as frozen whole blood, isolated PBMCs, or DNA extracted from either sample type. The paper as a whole reports these results and caveats: Clinical and demographic metadata were provided uncurated, with the amount varying by source and participant.

The sequence was collected from a woman aged 50 to 60 with acute or convalescent COVID-19. The chain links TRBV3-1 (or the pseudogene TRBV3-2) with TRBJ1-3, and 11 junctional nucleotides match TRBD1. Sequenced sample: peripheral blood. The nucleotide sequence reads as follows: TGTGCCAGCAGCTATCGGACAGGGGGCGTAGGAAACACCATATATTTT. The resulting protein is CASSYRTGGVGNTIYF.